This T cell receptor (beta chain) was observed in a study of blood T cell repertoires in COVID-19. Study background: Material from acute and convalescent COVID-19 was sourced from the United States, Italy and Spain. PBMCs, B-cell-depleted T cells, or T cells provided the cDNA or gDNA that made up the material.

This clone was observed a single time. Original methodology: Estimation of nucleated cell counts was performed using reference gene primer amplification. TCRdb keeps only in-frame clones here, not all; method: immunoSEQ multiplex PCR. Clonal size and the V and J genes are those of that table, whereas D and trimming came from the DNA. Of 150,000 to 200,000 clones detected, around 92% appear once; the ten largest clones hold approximately 2.9%. V was trimmed by 1 base and J by 5 bases, leaving 4 bases between them. This CDR3 spans 13 amino acids. Germline V gene sequence: CDR1 SGHDT, CDR2 YYEEEE. The TCR comes from a man in his fifties or sixties with acute or convalescent COVID-19. Sequenced input: peripheral blood. The gene calls are TRBV5-6 and TRBJ1-6; D gene ambiguous. CDR3 amino acids: CASSLTDNSPLHF. DNA of the CDR3: TGTGCCAGCAGCTTGACAGATAATTCACCCCTCCACTTT.